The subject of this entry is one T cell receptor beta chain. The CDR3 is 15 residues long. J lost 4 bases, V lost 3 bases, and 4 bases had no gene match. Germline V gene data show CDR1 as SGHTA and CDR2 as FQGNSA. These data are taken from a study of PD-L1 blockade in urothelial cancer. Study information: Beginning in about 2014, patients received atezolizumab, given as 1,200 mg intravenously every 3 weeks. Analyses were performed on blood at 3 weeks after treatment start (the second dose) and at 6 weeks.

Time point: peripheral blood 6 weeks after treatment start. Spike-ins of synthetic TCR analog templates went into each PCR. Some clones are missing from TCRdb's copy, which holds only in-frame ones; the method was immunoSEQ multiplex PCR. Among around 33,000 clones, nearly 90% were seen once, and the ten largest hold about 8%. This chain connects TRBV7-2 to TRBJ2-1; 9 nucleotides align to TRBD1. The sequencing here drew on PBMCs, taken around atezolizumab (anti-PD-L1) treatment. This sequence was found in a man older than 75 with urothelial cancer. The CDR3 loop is CASSLGTGPYNEQFF. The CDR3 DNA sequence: TGTGCCAGCAGCTTGGGGACAGGGCCTTACAATGAGCAGTTCTTC. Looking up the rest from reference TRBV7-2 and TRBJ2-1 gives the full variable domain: GAGVSQSPSNKVTEKGKDVELRCDPISGHTALYWYRQSLGQGLEFLIYFQGNSAPDKSGLPSDRFSAERTGGSVSTLTIQRTQQEDSAVYLCASSLGTGPYNEQFFGPGTRLTVL.